This record looks at one T cell receptor beta chain sequence and its context. This clonotype was seen once. The clone's antigen remains unknown. Nothing much larger sits one base from this clone, and base qualities are not available. Resting on one read, the evidence is weak. The data are from a study of CD8 T cells in Susac syndrome (dated by TCRdb to between 2017 and 2020). Context from the whole study: The study used repertoire sequencing to test whether antigen drove CD8+ T cell activation and differentiation in Susac syndrome. CD8+ T cell repertoire clonality was compared between about a dozen healthy donors, around 14 Susac syndrome patients and 15 multiple sclerosis patients. Study-wide conclusions, independent of this receptor: The TCR sequencing and HLA analysis was acknowledged to have included a relatively small number of individuals.

Reading from cysteine to phenylalanine, the CDR3 counts 14 amino acids. The retained sequence is limited to the CDR3, 42 bases, with the frame set at the first base. The V end loses 0 bases and the J end loses 3 bases, and a stretch of 9 bases separates them. CDR1 and CDR2 are drawn from the germline V gene: SGHTA, FQGNSA. Peripheral blood CD8+ and CD4+ T cells from healthy donors, Susac syndrome patients and multiple sclerosis patients were profiled by high-throughput TCR beta sequencing. The multiple sclerosis controls were treatment-naive patients who had stable or active relapsing-remitting disease and met the revised McDonald criteria. Bulk CD8+ and CD4+ T cells were purified by magnetic negative isolation, while CD8+ TEMRA cells were enriched using FACS. Blood was drawn into EDTA tubes, processed within 24 hours, and PBMCs were isolated by density gradient centrifugation. PBMCs intended for TCR sequencing were cryopreserved in liquid nitrogen and thawed later in a water bath at 37 degrees C. The sorted or isolated CD4+, CD8+ and CD8+ TEMRA cells had a purity of 90% or higher.

RNA was extracted using the RNeasy kit, and roughly 0.5 to 1 microgram was reverse transcribed with random hexamers. The immunoSEQ multiplex PCR assay, which covers 54 Vbeta and 13 Jbeta segments, was used to amplify TCR beta CDR3 regions. Bias from PCR amplification was corrected by using a synthetic template baseline for primer optimization and for computational correction. Under the source paper's analysis protocol: Only productive sequences were kept, with reads annotated to V, D and J genes according to IMGT and analyzed in immunoSEQ Analyzer. Clonality was calculated as one minus the Shannon entropy normalized by log2 of the number of productive unique sequences. For each patient and control, public and private clones were evaluated within the 100 most prevalent clones. Susac-specific clones were defined as absent from healthy and MS cohorts, around 970 published viral clones and other ImmuneACCESS disease sequences. TCRdb reworked the public reads: Q25 trimming with fastp, MiXCR clone assembly, productive beta chains retained. Each CDR3 protein appears once, grouped with its most common genes and DNA. TCRdb, not the authors, supplied the V and J calls. The sample data list around 300,000 distinct CDR3 sequences, and about 89% of these were observed just once. Less than 0.2% of the sample belongs to the ten largest clones.

This chain is built from TRBV7-2 and TRBJ2-7, with the D gene uncertain. The clonotype was recovered from a human donor with multiple sclerosis. Sequences were obtained from CD8+ T cells from PBMCs. The CDR3 protein is CASSLATSFYEQYF. The DNA reads TGTGCCAGCAGCTTAGCGACTTCCTTCTACGAGCAGTACTTC.